A selection of T cell receptor beta chains follows, all from one sample in a study of T cell changes during pregnancy in multiple sclerosis. TCRdb's copy holds only in-frame clones and misses some; the assay was immunoSEQ multiplex PCR. Of some 80,000 clones in the sample, approximately 94% were seen once. This specimen was peripheral blood, taken in the third trimester of pregnancy. Every receptor here comes from a female donor with multiple sclerosis, enrolled in a pregnancy study. Both conserved end residues are part of each CDR3. Each record gives: V gene, clone size, D gene, J gene, CDR3 protein, CDR3 DNA. The D gene is left open where the match is weak. The size entry is marked missing in some rows and otherwise reads once, few, many or a size class.

TRBV6-5,.,TRBD1,TRBJ2-3,CASRDRDSGTDTQYF,TGTGCCAGCAGGGACCGGGACAGCGGCACAGATACGCAGTATTTT
TRBV4-2,few,.,TRBJ1-4,CASSQVRRSNEKLFF,TGTGCCAGCAGCCAAGTCAGGAGGTCCAATGAAAAACTGTTTTTT
TRBV30,.,.,TRBJ1-3,CAWRAGSGNTIYF,TGTGCCTGGAGGGCAGGCTCTGGAAACACCATATATTTT
TRBV4-2,.,.,TRBJ2-1,CASSPNQERTYNEQFF,TGTGCCAGCAGCCCAAACCAAGAGAGGACCTACAATGAGCAGTTCTTC
TRBV10-3,.,.,TRBJ1-2,CAFSRRQSGGMSYGYTF,TGTGCCTTTTCAAGGCGACAGTCCGGTGGCATGAGCTATGGCTACACCTTC
TRBV9,.,.,TRBJ1-5,CASSVDYYQPQHF,TGTGCCAGCAGCGTAGATTATTATCAGCCCCAGCATTTT
TRBV19,.,.,TRBJ1-1,CASTQRGGLMNTEAFF,TGTGCCAGTACACAGCGGGGGGGGCTTATGAACACTGAAGCTTTCTTT
TRBV7-8,.,.,TRBJ2-7,CASSSSSGAYEQYF,TGTGCCAGCAGCTCAAGCTCCGGGGCCTACGAGCAGTACTTC
TRBV6-5,.,TRBD1,TRBJ1-1,CASTTTGANTEAFF,TGTGCCAGCACTACGACAGGGGCGAACACTGAAGCTTTCTTT
TRBV7-9,once,.,TRBJ1-5,CASSSLGGPDQPQHF,TGTGCCAGCAGCTCCCTCGGGGGGCCGGATCAGCCCCAGCATTTT
TRBV2,.,TRBD2,TRBJ2-7,CASRLSGTSFGEQYF,TGTGCCAGCCGACTTTCCGGGACTAGCTTCGGGGAGCAGTACTTC
TRBV18,once,.,TRBJ1-1,CASSPGGNTEAFF,TGTGCCAGCTCACCAGGGGGCAACACTGAAGCTTTCTTT
TRBV6-6,.,.,TRBJ1-1,CASSLVAEAFF,TGTGCCAGCAGCTTGGTAGCTGAAGCTTTCTTT
TRBV12-5,.,TRBD1,TRBJ1-3,CASGFRDRTTGNTIYF,TGTGCTAGTGGTTTCCGGGACAGGACTACTGGAAACACCATATATTTT
TRBV2,.,TRBD1,TRBJ2-7,CASSGQGDEQYF,TGTGCCAGCAGTGGTCAGGGGGACGAGCAGTACTTC
TRBV27,.,.,TRBJ2-7,CASSLFFGRDSEQYF,TGTGCCAGCAGTTTATTTTTCGGGCGGGACAGCGAGCAGTACTTC
TRBV10-3,.,TRBD1,TRBJ1-1,CAISERDRGHEGNTEAFF,TGTGCCATCAGTGAACGGGACAGGGGACACGAAGGAAACACTGAAGCTTTCTTT
TRBV7-3,.,.,TRBJ2-1,CASSLGAYNEQFF,TGTGCCAGCAGCTTAGGGGCTTACAATGAGCAGTTCTTC
TRBV6-5,.,.,TRBJ2-5,CASSYLSGLNQETQYF,TGTGCCAGCAGTTACCTTAGCGGCCTGAACCAAGAGACCCAGTACTTC
TRBV4-1,.,.,TRBJ1-1,CASSQADLQWVSTEAFF,TGCGCCAGCAGCCAAGCTGACCTACAGTGGGTAAGCACTGAAGCTTTCTTT
TRBV6-1,once,.,TRBJ2-5,CASSDPRLGPGTQYF,TGTGCCAGCAGTGACCCGAGACTAGGCCCGGGGACCCAGTACTTC
TRBV5-6,.,.,TRBJ1-5,CASSLGRGGQPQHF,TGTGCCAGCAGCTTAGGCCGGGGGGGACAGCCCCAGCATTTT
TRBV5-1,.,.,TRBJ2-7,CASSQQTPLNSYEQYF,TGCGCCAGCAGCCAACAGACACCACTTAACTCCTACGAGCAGTACTTC
TRBV19,.,TRBD2,TRBJ2-7,CASSIGGGSTTYEQYF,TGTGCCAGTAGTATAGGGGGAGGGAGTACTACCTACGAGCAGTACTTC
TRBV6-4,.,TRBD2,TRBJ2-1,CASSEAGGPFNEQFF,TGTGCCAGCAGTGAGGCGGGGGGGCCGTTTAATGAGCAGTTCTTC
TRBV5-1,.,.,TRBJ1-1,CASSLRGPNTEAFF,TGCGCCAGCAGCTTGCGAGGGCCGAACACTGAAGCTTTCTTT
TRBV4-1,.,.,TRBJ1-4,CASRPAGGAWEKLFF,TGCGCCAGCAGACCTGCCGGCGGGGCATGGGAAAAACTGTTTTTT
TRBV27,.,.,TRBJ2-5,CASTGSRETQYF,TGTGCCAGCACAGGGTCCCGAGAGACCCAGTACTTC
TRBV18,.,TRBD2,TRBJ2-3,CASSLLAGGTDTQYF,TGTGCCAGCTCACTATTGGCGGGGGGCACAGATACGCAGTATTTT
TRBV10-3,once,TRBD2,TRBJ2-3,CAISGSQGSSGGSTDTQYF,TGTGCCATCAGTGGGAGTCAGGGTTCTAGCGGGGGTAGCACAGATACGCAGTATTTT
TRBV10-3,once,.,TRBJ2-5,CAISGGVGETQYF,TGTGCCATCAGTGGGGGCGTTGGAGAGACCCAGTACTTC
TRBV12-1,.,.,TRBJ2-2,CASSHIKSGGGGELFF,TGTGCCAGCAGCCATATTAAAAGCGGGGGCGGCGGGGAGCTGTTTTTT
TRBV5-6,.,.,TRBJ1-2,CASSPSGGDYYGYTF,TGTGCCAGCAGCCCCTCGGGGGGGGATTACTATGGCTACACCTTC
TRBV20-1,.,.,TRBJ1-1,CSARAQTEAFF,TGCAGTGCTAGAGCCCAAACTGAAGCTTTCTTT
TRBV18,.,.,TRBJ1-3,CAGGSSGNTIYF,TGTGCCGGGGGGAGCTCTGGAAACACCATATATTTT
TRBV19,.,TRBD1,TRBJ2-3,CASSRIDRVPRTDTQYF,TGTGCCAGTAGTAGAATAGACAGGGTTCCTAGGACAGATACGCAGTATTTT
TRBV19,.,TRBD1,TRBJ2-7,CASSIGTGGYEQYF,TGTGCCAGTAGTATAGGGACAGGGGGCTACGAGCAGTACTTC
TRBV6-1,.,.,TRBJ1-1,CGPPTGHHTEAFF,TGTGGCCCCCCGACAGGACACCACACTGAAGCTTTCTTT
TRBV5-5,.,.,TRBJ2-5,CASSLSTGRETQYF,TGTGCCAGCAGCTTGAGTACAGGGCGGGAGACCCAGTACTTC
TRBV27,.,.,TRBJ2-7,CASSLGGGPNEQYF,TGTGCCAGCAGTTTGGGGGGGGGCCCGAACGAGCAGTACTTC
TRBV9,once,.,TRBJ2-7,CASSSRDMTYEQYF,TGTGCCAGCAGCAGCCGGGACATGACCTACGAGCAGTACTTC
TRBV19,.,TRBD2,TRBJ2-5,CASSIDPRGGQETQYF,TGTGCCAGTAGTATAGATCCTCGGGGGGGCCAAGAGACCCAGTACTTC
TRBV7-6,.,TRBD1,TRBJ1-1,CASSDRGPGTEAFF,TGTGCCAGCAGTGACAGGGGGCCGGGCACTGAAGCTTTCTTT
TRBV7-6,.,.,TRBJ2-3,CASSFSLAPADTQYF,TGTGCCAGCAGCTTTTCACTAGCCCCCGCAGATACGCAGTATTTT
TRBV9,.,TRBD1,TRBJ2-3,CASSEQGVVDTQYF,TGTGCCAGCAGCGAACAGGGGGTGGTAGATACGCAGTATTTT
TRBV5-4,.,TRBD1,TRBJ1-1,CASSLGTGGGGTEAFF,TGTGCCAGCAGCTTGGGGACAGGGGGAGGTGGCACTGAAGCTTTCTTT
TRBV7-6,.,.,TRBJ1-1,CASSPMNTEAFF,TGTGCCAGCAGCCCAATGAACACTGAAGCTTTCTTT
TRBV6-5,.,.,TRBJ1-2,CASSPLRGYGYTF,TGTGCCAGCAGTCCCCTCCGGGGCTATGGCTACACCTTC
TRBV6-5,.,.,TRBJ2-3,CASGGPPGSTDTQYF,TGTGCCAGCGGAGGGCCCCCGGGGAGCACAGATACGCAGTATTTT
TRBV5-6,.,TRBD1,TRBJ2-7,CASSLGQGSGVGEQYF,TGTGCCAGCAGCCTCGGACAGGGCAGTGGGGTAGGCGAGCAGTACTTC
TRBV7-6,.,.,TRBJ1-5,CASSSTENSNQPQHF,TGTGCCAGCAGCTCGACAGAAAATAGCAATCAGCCCCAGCATTTT
TRBV9,.,TRBD1,TRBJ2-1,CASSNHRGRGHNEQFF,TGTGCCAGCAGCAACCACAGGGGGCGGGGACACAATGAGCAGTTCTTC
TRBV7-2,.,.,TRBJ2-1,CASSLDFFSYNEQFF,TGTGCCAGCAGCTTGGACTTTTTTTCCTACAATGAGCAGTTCTTC
TRBV7-3,.,.,TRBJ1-3,CASSSGGFGNTIYF,TGTGCCAGCAGCTCCGGAGGGTTTGGAAACACCATATATTTT
TRBV27,.,TRBD2,TRBJ2-2,CATAGLAGKVNTGELFF,TGTGCCACCGCGGGACTAGCGGGGAAGGTGAACACCGGGGAGCTGTTTTTT
TRBV19,once,.,TRBJ2-1,CASSVTGSNEQFF,TGTGCCAGTAGTGTGACCGGGAGCAATGAGCAGTTCTTC